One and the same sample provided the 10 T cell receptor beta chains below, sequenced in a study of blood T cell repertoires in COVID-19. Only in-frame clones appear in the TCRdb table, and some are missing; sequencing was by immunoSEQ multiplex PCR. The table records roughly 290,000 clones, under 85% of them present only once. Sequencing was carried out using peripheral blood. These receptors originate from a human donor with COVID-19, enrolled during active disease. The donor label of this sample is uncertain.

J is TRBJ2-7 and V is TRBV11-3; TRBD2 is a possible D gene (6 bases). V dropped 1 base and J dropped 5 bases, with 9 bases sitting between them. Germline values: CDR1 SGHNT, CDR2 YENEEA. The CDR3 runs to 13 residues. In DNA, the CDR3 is TGTGCCAGCAGCTTAGTCGCGGGGAACGAGCAGTACTTC. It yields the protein CASSLVAGNEQYF.

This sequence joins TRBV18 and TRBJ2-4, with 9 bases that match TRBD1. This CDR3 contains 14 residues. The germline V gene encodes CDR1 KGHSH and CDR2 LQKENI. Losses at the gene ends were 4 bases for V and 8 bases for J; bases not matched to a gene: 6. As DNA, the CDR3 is TGTGCCAGCTCACTACAGGGGGCGCGGGACATTCAGTACTTC. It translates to CASSLQGARDIQYF.

CDR3 sequence (DNA): TGTGCCAGCAGCCCCACGGGGGGTAGCTCCTACAATGAGCAGTTCTTC. Protein: CASSPTGGSSYNEQFF. This chain uses TRBV3-1 (or the pseudogene TRBV3-2) with TRBJ2-1, with 7 nucleotides matching TRBD2. The V and J ends lost 4 bases and 0 bases, in that order; junction bases with no gene match: 6. Germline assignment: CDR1 LGHDT and CDR2 YNNKEL (reference sequence). The CDR3 consists of 16 residues.

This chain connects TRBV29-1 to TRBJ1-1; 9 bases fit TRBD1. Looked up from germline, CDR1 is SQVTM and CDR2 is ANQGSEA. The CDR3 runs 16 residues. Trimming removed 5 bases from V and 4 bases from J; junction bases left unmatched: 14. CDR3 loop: CSVRGGTGRRSTEAFF. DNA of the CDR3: TGCAGCGTTCGAGGGGGGACAGGGAGGAGGAGCACTGAAGCTTTCTTT. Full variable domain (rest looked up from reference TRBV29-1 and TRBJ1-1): SAVISQKPSRDICQRGTSLTIQCQVDSQVTMMFWYRQQPGQSLTLIATANQGSEATYESGFVIDKFPISRPNLTFSTLTVSNMSPEDSSIYLCSVRGGTGRRSTEAFFGQGTRLTVV.

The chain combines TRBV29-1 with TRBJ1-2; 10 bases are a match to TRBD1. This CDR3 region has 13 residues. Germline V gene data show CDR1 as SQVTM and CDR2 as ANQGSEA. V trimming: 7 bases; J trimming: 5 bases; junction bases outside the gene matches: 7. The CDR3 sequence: CSGWTGGSYGYTF. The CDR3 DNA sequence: TGCAGCGGATGGACAGGGGGAAGTTATGGCTACACCTTC.

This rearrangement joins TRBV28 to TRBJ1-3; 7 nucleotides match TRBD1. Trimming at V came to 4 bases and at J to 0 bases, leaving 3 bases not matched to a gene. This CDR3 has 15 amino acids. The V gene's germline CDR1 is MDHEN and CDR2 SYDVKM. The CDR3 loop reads CASSSGQFSGNTIYF. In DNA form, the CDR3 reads TGTGCCAGCAGTTCGGGACAGTTCTCTGGAAACACCATATATTTT.

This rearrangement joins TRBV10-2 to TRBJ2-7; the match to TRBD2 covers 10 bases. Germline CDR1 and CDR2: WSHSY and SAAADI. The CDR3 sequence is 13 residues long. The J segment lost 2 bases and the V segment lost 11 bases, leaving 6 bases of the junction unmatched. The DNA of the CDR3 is TGCGCCGCTCTTACTAGCGGGACCTACGAGCAGTACTTC. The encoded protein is CAALTSGTYEQYF.

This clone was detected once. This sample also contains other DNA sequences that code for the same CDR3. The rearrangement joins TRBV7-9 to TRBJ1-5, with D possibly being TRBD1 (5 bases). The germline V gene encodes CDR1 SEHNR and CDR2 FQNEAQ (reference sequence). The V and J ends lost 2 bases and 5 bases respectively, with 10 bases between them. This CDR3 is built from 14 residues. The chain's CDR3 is CASSLTGGDQPQHF. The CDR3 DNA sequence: TGTGCCAGCAGCTTAACGGGGGGGGATCAGCCCCAGCATTTT.

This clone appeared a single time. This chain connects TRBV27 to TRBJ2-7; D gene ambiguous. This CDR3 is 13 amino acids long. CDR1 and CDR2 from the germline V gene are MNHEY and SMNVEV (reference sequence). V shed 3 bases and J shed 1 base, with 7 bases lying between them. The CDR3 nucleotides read TGTGCCAGCAGTTTCAGTCCTTCCTACGAGCAGTACTTC. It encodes CASSFSPSYEQYF.

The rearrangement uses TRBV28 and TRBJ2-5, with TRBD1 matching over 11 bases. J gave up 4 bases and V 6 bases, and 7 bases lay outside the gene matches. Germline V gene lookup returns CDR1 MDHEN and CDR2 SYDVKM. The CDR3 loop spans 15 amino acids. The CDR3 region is CASRPDRGLSETQYF. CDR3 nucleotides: TGTGCCAGCAGACCGGACAGGGGGCTTTCAGAGACCCAGTACTTC.